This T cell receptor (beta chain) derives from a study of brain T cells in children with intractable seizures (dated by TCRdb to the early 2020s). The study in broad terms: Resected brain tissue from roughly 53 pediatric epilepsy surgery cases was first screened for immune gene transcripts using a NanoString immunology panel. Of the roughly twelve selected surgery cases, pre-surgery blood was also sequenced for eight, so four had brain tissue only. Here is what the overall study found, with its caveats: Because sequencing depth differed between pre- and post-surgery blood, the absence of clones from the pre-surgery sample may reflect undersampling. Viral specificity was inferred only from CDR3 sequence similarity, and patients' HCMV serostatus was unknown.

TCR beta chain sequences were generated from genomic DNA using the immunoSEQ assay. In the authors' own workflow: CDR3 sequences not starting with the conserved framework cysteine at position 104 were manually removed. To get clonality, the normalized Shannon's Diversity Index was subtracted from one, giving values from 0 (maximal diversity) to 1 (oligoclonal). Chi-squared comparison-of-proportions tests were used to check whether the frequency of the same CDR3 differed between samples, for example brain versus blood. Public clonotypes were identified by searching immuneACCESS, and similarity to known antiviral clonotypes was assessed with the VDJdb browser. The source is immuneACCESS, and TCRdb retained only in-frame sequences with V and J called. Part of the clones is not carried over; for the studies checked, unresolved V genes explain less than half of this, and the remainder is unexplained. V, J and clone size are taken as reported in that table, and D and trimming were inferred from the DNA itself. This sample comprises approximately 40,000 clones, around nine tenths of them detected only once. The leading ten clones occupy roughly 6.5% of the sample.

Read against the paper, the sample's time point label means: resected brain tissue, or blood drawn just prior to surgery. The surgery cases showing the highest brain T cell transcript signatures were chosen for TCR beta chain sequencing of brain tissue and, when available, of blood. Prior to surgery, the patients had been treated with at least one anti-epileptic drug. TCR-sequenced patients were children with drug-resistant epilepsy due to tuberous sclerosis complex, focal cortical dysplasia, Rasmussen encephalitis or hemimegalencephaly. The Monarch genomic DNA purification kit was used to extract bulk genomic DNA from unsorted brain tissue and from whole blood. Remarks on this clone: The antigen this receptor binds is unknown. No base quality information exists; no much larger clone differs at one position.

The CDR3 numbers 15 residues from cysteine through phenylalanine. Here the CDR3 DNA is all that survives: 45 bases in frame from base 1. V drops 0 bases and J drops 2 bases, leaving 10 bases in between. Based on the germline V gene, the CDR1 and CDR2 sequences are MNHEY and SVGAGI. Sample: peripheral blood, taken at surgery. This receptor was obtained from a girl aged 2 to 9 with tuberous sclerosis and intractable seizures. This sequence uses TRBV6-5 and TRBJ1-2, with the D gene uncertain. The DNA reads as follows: TGTGCCAGCAGTTACTCGGCCAATGTCAACTATGGCTACACCTTC. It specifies CASSYSANVNYGYTF.